This T cell receptor beta chain was profiled in a study of blood T cell repertoires in COVID-19. The overall study: Specimens from acute and convalescent COVID-19 originated in the United States, Italy and Spain.

The assay was immunoSEQ multiplex PCR, and TCRdb's table has in-frame clones only and misses some. The sample holds a few hundred thousand clones; around 84% are singletons and the top ten take less than 4%. Germline loops: CDR1 MNHEY, CDR2 SVGEGT. V was clipped by 6 bases and J by 4 bases; unmatched bases: 8. CDR3 length: 14 amino acids. The gene calls are TRBV6-2 or TRBV6-3 and TRBJ1-1, with 7 bases lining up with TRBD1. Sequencing input: peripheral blood. The sequence came from a woman aged 18-30 years with acute or convalescent COVID-19. CDR3 bases: TGTGCCAGCAGCCGATACAGGGGCTCCACTGAAGCTTTCTTT. It yields the protein CASSRYRGSTEAFF.